This T cell receptor delta chain is from a study of γδ T cells in repeated Plasmodium falciparum infection. Looking at the study overall: Malaria-naive adults were infected with P. falciparum NF54 four times over about 600 days. Study-level results: Over time and infection, Vgamma9/Vdelta2+ repertoires remained highly stable and polyclonal.

The CDR3 consists of 22 residues. CDR1 is GEAIGNYY and CDR2 is EKD in the germline V gene. TCRdb re-called clones from the multiplex PCR reads using CATT. The sample has 85,000 to 95,000 delta-chain clones, 1.4% seen once. Vgamma9/Vdelta2+ and Vdelta2-negative gammadelta T cells were flow-sorted from PBMC for bulk sequencing. To note about this clone: Its target is not known. Since a far larger clone is one base different, this is likely a read error. Other DNA variants within this sample encode the same CDR3.

The rearrangement links TRDV2 to TRDJ3, with TRDD3 identical over 13 bases. The J gene, not given by TCRdb, was assigned here from a germline match of the nucleotide sequence. Sequencing was carried out using gamma-delta T cells from blood. The receptor comes from a pool of human donors (malaria-infected and uninfected, not separated). The CDR3 spells CACDPPDWGIRVGSWDTRQMFF. The CDR3 nucleotides read TGCGCCTGTGACCCCCCGGACTGGGGGATACGCGTGGGCTCCTGGGACACCCGACAGATGTTTTTC.